Presented here are 3 T cell receptor beta chains from one specimen sequenced in a study of shared clonotypes between healthy human individuals. Sequencing used immunoSEQ multiplex PCR; TCRdb keeps in-frame clones, though not all of them. The table has about 1.1 million clones, approximately 77% seen once. Sequencing input: memory CD4+ T cells from PBMCs. Subset denoted: CD45RA-negative fraction. These receptors all stem from a man between 18 and 35 years old in good health. Some clones in this sample may be carry-over from other donors' samples.

This chain uses TRBV5-1 with TRBJ1-1; 9 bases line up with TRBD1. Germline CDR1 is SGHRS and CDR2 is YFSETQ. V gave up 4 bases and J gave up 0 bases; unmatched junction bases: 10. The CDR3 spans 17 residues. CDR3 in amino acids: CASSKGTGLSMNTEAFF. As DNA, the CDR3 is TGCGCCAGCAGCAAGGGGACAGGGTTGTCTATGAACACTGAAGCTTTCTTT.

This clone appeared a few times. At the DNA level, this CDR3 is encoded by other sequences in the same sample as well. CDR3 residues: CASSLAGDTEAFF. The DNA of the CDR3 is TGTGCCAGCAGCTTAGCGGGGGACACTGAAGCTTTCTTT. V usage is TRBV7-9 and J usage is TRBJ1-1, with D perhaps TRBD1 (5 bases). Germline lookup yields CDR1 SEHNR and CDR2 FQNEAQ (reference sequence). The CDR3 consists of 13 residues. V shed 0 bases and J shed 3 bases, with 5 bases lying between them.

This clone was seen a few times. The V call is TRBV11-2, the J call TRBJ2-7; the D is unclear. V was pared by 3 bases and J by 5 bases, with 11 bases between. Per the germline V gene, CDR1 is SGHAT and CDR2 is FQNNGV. CDR3 length equals 13 residues. This chain's CDR3 is CASSFGRWNEQYF. Here the CDR3 DNA reads TGTGCCAGCAGCTTCGGGCGATGGAACGAGCAGTACTTC.